Each of the 14 T cell receptor beta chains below was sequenced from the same sample in a study of early T cells in non-severe SARS-CoV-2 infection. TCRdb re-called the 5' RACE reads through MiXCR, storing one row per CDR3 protein. The table has 55,000 or so distinct CDR3 sequences, under 8.5% seen once. This specimen consisted of whole blood, obtained at baseline. The receptors originated from an adult who was a healthcare worker with PCR-confirmed SARS-CoV-2 infection or an uninfected control (not recorded which).

The table lists this clonotype with many counts. The J gene is TRBJ2-1, the V gene TRBV12-3 or TRBV12-4, with D possibly TRBD1 on 5 matching bases. V was pared by 5 bases and J by 2 bases, with 19 bases between. This CDR3 has 17 amino acids. CDR3 in DNA: TGTGCCAGCAGTCCCTCACCGGACACGCCTCCCTACAATGAGCAGTTCTTC. Protein sequence: CASSPSPDTPPYNEQFF.

This clonotype has a handful of counts. The V call is TRBV5-1, the J call TRBJ1-1; tentatively, D is TRBD1 (5 bases). V lost 1 base, J lost 1 base, and 8 bases lay in between. This CDR3 contains 14 residues. Germline lookup yields CDR1 SGHRS and CDR2 YFSETQ. The CDR3 nucleotides are TGCGCCAGCAGCTTGTTCGGACAGAACACTGAAGCTTTCTTT. It translates to CASSLFGQNTEAFF.

This clonotype turned up a few times. The chain couples TRBV10-1 to TRBJ1-1; no reliable D call. The V gene's germline CDR1 is WNHNN and CDR2 SYGVQD (reference sequence). The CDR3 has 14 residues. The V and J ends lost 6 bases and 1 base respectively, with 12 bases between them. The CDR3 sequence is CASSDGPGNTEAFF. Here the CDR3 DNA reads TGCGCCAGCAGCGATGGGCCGGGGAACACTGAAGCTTTCTTT.

This clonotype has at least ten counts. V gene TRBV7-8 combines with J gene TRBJ2-5, with D perhaps TRBD2 (6 bases). V lost 7 bases, J lost 9 bases, and 12 bases lay in between. The CDR3 runs to 11 residues. Per the germline V gene, CDR1 is SGHVS and CDR2 is FQNEAQ. CDR3 sequence reads: CASTPSGAQYF. The CDR3 coding sequence is TGTGCCAGCACCCCTTCGGGGGCCCAGTACTTC.

A note on this clonotype: Its ends do not fully match the called genes, so a read error is possible. This chain connects TRBV7-2 to TRBJ2-3; 8 bases agree with TRBD1. This CDR3 is built from 15 residues. Germline CDR1 reads SGHTA; CDR2 reads FQGNSA. The CDR3 reads CASRLRTGLTDTQYF. The CDR3 DNA reads as TGTGCCAGCCGCTTGCGGACAGGGCTCACAGATACGCAGTATTTT.

J is TRBJ2-3 and V is TRBV2, with D hard to call. V lost 5 bases to trimming and J lost 0 bases, with 12 bases between them. This CDR3 is built from 15 residues. CDR1 is SNHLY and CDR2 is FYNNEI in the germline V gene. The CDR3 protein is CASSSSVTSTDTQYF. The CDR3 coding sequence is TGTGCCAGCAGTTCATCGGTAACTAGCACAGATACGCAGTATTTT.

Concerning this clonotype itself: This may be a read error: a much more frequent sequence differs by one nucleotide. The gene calls are TRBV15 and TRBJ2-2, with D possibly TRBD1 on 5 matching bases. This CDR3 has 15 amino acids. CDR1 and CDR2 (germline): LNHNV, YYDKDF (reference sequence). CDR3 nucleotide sequence: TGTGCCACCAGCGGAGATCGCCAGGGTAGGGGGGAGCTGTTTTTT. Its translation: CATSGDRQGRGELFF.

This clonotype was found a few times. The chain carries TRBV4-3 and TRBJ2-5; TRBD2 aligns across 11 bases. CDR3 length: 15 residues. Germline assignment: CDR1 LGHNA and CDR2 YSLEER. With V trimmed by 3 bases and J by 5 bases, 5 bases remained unmatched. The DNA for the CDR3 is TGCGCCAGCAGCCACGGACTAGCGGGTTTGGAGACCCAGTACTTC. This translates into CASSHGLAGLETQYF.

This clonotype showed up just a few times. The chain employs TRBV7-2 and TRBJ2-3; D is ambiguous. V was shortened by 2 bases and J by 4 bases, with 7 bases between the two germline ends. CDR1 is SGHTA, CDR2 FQGNSA, per germline. The CDR3 covers 13 residues. Written as DNA, the CDR3 is TGTGCCAGCAGCTTACTTCTCGCAGATACGCAGTATTTT. Translated, it gives CASSLLLADTQYF.

This clonotype was observed a few times. J is TRBJ1-2 and V is TRBV19; D is ambiguous. Germline lookup yields CDR1 LNHDA and CDR2 SQIVND (reference sequence). The CDR3 loop spans 10 amino acids. V was pared by 10 bases and J by 8 bases, with 11 bases between. CDR3 DNA: TGTGCCACCCATACGGGGGGCTACACCTTC. Protein sequence: CATHTGGYTF.

At least ten counts were recorded for this clonotype. The chain carries TRBV10-3 and TRBJ1-5, with D unclear. The CDR3 consists of 14 residues. Germline V gene data show CDR1 as ENHRY and CDR2 as SYGVKD. The ends were cut back, 2 bases at V and 7 bases at J, with 12 bases in the middle. DNA for the CDR3: TGTGCCATCAGTGAGGCCGAAGGGAACCAGCCCCAGCATTTT. This translates into CAISEAEGNQPQHF.

The chain recombines TRBV24-1 with TRBJ1-5, with 10 bases aligning to TRBD1. After removal of 3 bases from V and 3 bases from J, the junction contained 13 bases not matched to a gene. Germline CDR1 KGHDR, CDR2 SFDVKD. The CDR3 covers 19 residues. As DNA, the CDR3 is TGTGCCACCAGTGATCCTACTCTCCCGGGACAGGGGTTCAATCAGCCCCAGCATTTT. Encoded protein: CATSDPTLPGQGFNQPQHF.

Note on this clonotype: With a much larger clone just one base away, this may be a read error. V gene TRBV4-3 combines with J gene TRBJ1-3; possible D gene TRBD1, 5 bases. V was cut by 4 bases and J by 4 bases, with 17 bases left in between. From germline, CDR1 is LGHNA and CDR2 YSLEER. The CDR3 has 16 residues. In DNA form, the CDR3 reads TGCGCCAGCAGCCGAGATCGTCAGGGATACGGAAACACCATATATTTT. Its translation: CASSRDRQGYGNTIYF.

In this sample, this clonotype turned up many times. This chain connects TRBV27 to TRBJ1-1, with unresolved D. V was shortened by 6 bases and J by 5 bases, with 16 bases between the two germline ends. This CDR3 region has 14 residues. Germline CDR1 is MNHEY and CDR2 is SMNVEV (reference sequence). CDR3 DNA: TGTGCCAGCAGCCATCACCATGTGGAAACTGAAGCTTTCTTT. The encoded protein is CASSHHHVETEAFF.